This T cell receptor (beta chain) was sequenced during a study of cytomegalovirus exposure and HLA in healthy donors. Study-level points and caveats: Researchers reported in a later analysis that a missense DCLRE1C variant was tied to TCR beta V- and J-gene trimming. A prior analysis recorded that most TCR beta V segments were productive about 90% or about 30% of the time.

Researchers ran the PCR with 60 Vbeta and 13 Jbeta primers. Only in-frame clones appear in the TCRdb table, and some are missing; sequencing was by immunoSEQ multiplex PCR. The sample includes around 140,000 clones, approximately 57% seen only once; the top ten take around 2%. On this clone itself: The antigen is not known.

This clonotype originated in a male donor in good health and CMV-seronegative. The sequenced material came from PBMCs.

The CDR3 DNA reads as TGTGCCTGGGGGCAGACAGGACGAAATGAAAAACTGTTTTTT. It specifies CAWGQTGRNEKLFF. The chain is built from TRBV30 and TRBJ1-4, with D possibly matching TRBD1 (6 bases). Trimming pared 5 bases from V and 5 bases from J, leaving 15 bases between. CDR3 length: 14 amino acids. CDR1 GTSNPN and CDR2 SVGIG come from the germline V gene (reference sequence).